The 32 T cell receptor beta chains listed next were all sequenced from one sample in a study of neurological immune-mediated disorders. TCRdb called the 5' RACE reads again in MiXCR, with one record for every CDR3 protein. The sample has fewer than 65,000 distinct CDR3 sequences; about 4% are singletons. The material sequenced was PBMCs. All receptors derive from a man between 50 and 59 years old with multiple sclerosis.

This clonotype was seen repeatedly, ten times or more. The chain links TRBV20-1 to TRBJ2-1; D perhaps matches TRBD2 (6 bases). CDR1 is DFQATT, CDR2 SNEGSKA, per germline (reference sequence). This CDR3 is built from 14 residues. Trimming removed 1 base at V and 4 bases at J, with 11 bases between. The CDR3 DNA sequence: TGCAGTGCTAGAGTGGGCGGGAATTACAATGAGCAGTTCTTC. Residues: CSARVGGNYNEQFF.

This clonotype was seen ten or more times. The chain couples TRBV3-1 to TRBJ2-1; D remains unclear. V was cut by 0 bases and J by 7 bases, with 4 bases left in between. Germline CDR1 is LGHDT and CDR2 is YNNKEL (reference sequence). CDR3 length equals 12 residues. This CDR3 is CASSQERNEQFF. In DNA, the CDR3 is TGTGCCAGCAGCCAAGAAAGGAATGAGCAGTTCTTC.

This clonotype was recorded many times. CDR3 region: CASSQNRDRAIEQYF. The CDR3 DNA sequence: TGCGCCAGCAGCCAAAACCGGGACAGGGCTATCGAGCAGTACTTC. The chain has TRBV4-1 and TRBJ2-7, with 9 bases that match TRBD1. V was pared by 2 bases and J by 6 bases, with 8 bases of the junction left unmatched. The V gene's germline CDR1 is MGHRA and CDR2 YSYEKL. The CDR3 sequence is 15 residues long.

V gene TRBV5-6 combines with J gene TRBJ2-5; D is unclear. CDR3 size: 16 residues. Germline V CDR1 and CDR2: SGHDT, YYEEEE. The V end was cut by 1 base, the J end by 0 bases, with 13 bases between. The CDR3 coding sequence is TGTGCCAGCAGCTTGTATTCATGGGCAGACCAAGAGACCCAGTACTTC. As protein: CASSLYSWADQETQYF.

This clonotype was observed at least ten times. This chain uses TRBV7-2 with TRBJ1-1; weak D call: TRBD1 (6 bases). CDR3 length: 13 amino acids. With 5 bases removed from V and 4 bases from J, the gap between germline ends came to 11 bases. The V gene's germline CDR1 is SGHTA and CDR2 FQGNSA. In DNA form, the CDR3 reads TGTGCCAGCAGCCCCGTCAGGGGCACTGAAGCTTTCTTT. Its protein product is CASSPVRGTEAFF.

This clonotype was recorded at least ten times. This sequence joins TRBV7-3 and TRBJ2-2, with 9 nucleotides matching TRBD2. Germline loops: CDR1 SGHTA, CDR2 FQGTGA. CDR3 size: 16 residues. The V and J ends lost 2 bases and 4 bases, in that order; junction bases with no gene match: 5. In nucleotides, the CDR3 is TGTGCCAGCAGCTTAGGTCTAGCGGGATCCACCGGGGAGCTGTTTTTT. Translated: CASSLGLAGSTGELFF.

This clonotype is deemed medium-sized. The genes are TRBV5-1 and TRBJ2-1; perhaps D is TRBD1 or TRBD2 (5 bases each). Trimming shortened V by 7 bases and J by 6 bases, and 17 bases separated the two germline ends. This CDR3 has 14 amino acids. Germline loops: CDR1 SGHRS, CDR2 YFSETQ. CDR3 bases: TGCGCCAGCTCCCCGGGCAGGGCGGGCAATGAGCAGTTCTTC. The encoded protein is CASSPGRAGNEQFF.

The table lists this clonotype with many counts. The chain is built from TRBV14 and TRBJ2-5; D is undetermined. Trimming pared 1 base from V and 7 bases from J, leaving 16 bases between. CDR1 is SGHDN, CDR2 FVKESK, per germline. The CDR3 covers 15 residues. The CDR3 reads CASSQGVSGKGTQYF. In DNA form, the CDR3 reads TGTGCCAGCAGCCAAGGGGTCAGTGGGAAGGGGACCCAGTACTTC. The full variable domain, rest sourced from reference TRBV14 and TRBJ2-5, is EAGVTQFPSHSVIEKGQTVTLRCDPISGHDNLYWYRRVMGKEIKFLLHFVKESKQDESGMPNNRFLAERTGGTYSTLKVQPAELEDSGVYFCASSQGVSGKGTQYFGPGTRLLVL.

Ten or more counts support this clonotype. The V and J genes are TRBV7-3 and TRBJ2-7, with unresolved D. Germline lookup yields CDR1 SGHTA and CDR2 FQGTGA. Trimming shortened V by 1 base and J by 4 bases, and 8 bases separated the two germline ends. CDR3 length: 13 amino acids. The CDR3: CASSLSPNYEQYF. In DNA form, the CDR3 reads TGTGCCAGCAGCTTAAGCCCCAATTACGAGCAGTACTTC.

This clonotype was recorded at least ten times. V gene TRBV5-1 combines with J gene TRBJ2-1, with 9 positions matching TRBD2. CDR1 and CDR2 (germline): SGHRS, YFSETQ. CDR3 size: 15 residues. J lost 8 bases, V lost 2 bases, and 8 bases had no gene match. The CDR3 region is CASSFGGGAFDEQFF. In nucleotides, the CDR3 is TGCGCCAGCAGCTTCGGCGGGGGGGCCTTCGATGAGCAGTTCTTC.

This clonotype came up many times. The chain joins TRBV7-2 to TRBJ2-7; D gene unclear. Trimming removed 1 base at V and 1 base at J, with 11 bases between. This CDR3 region has 15 residues. Per germline, CDR1 SGHTA and CDR2 FQGNSA. CDR3 DNA sequence: TGTGCCAGCAGCTTAGAAGGCCAGCCTTCCTACGAGCAGTACTTC. Its protein is CASSLEGQPSYEQYF.

In this sample, this clonotype turned up many times. V gene TRBV12-3 or TRBV12-4 combines with J gene TRBJ2-7; D gene unclear. V lost 7 bases and J lost 3, with 10 bases in between. There are 12 residues in the CDR3. In DNA form, the CDR3 reads TGTGCCAGCACCCAAGAAGGCTACGAGCAGTACTTC. Its translation: CASTQEGYEQYF.

The sample holds many counts of this clonotype. V usage is TRBV5-1 and J usage is TRBJ2-4, with D unresolved. This CDR3 has 14 amino acids. V lost 1 base, J lost 8 bases, and 13 bases lay in between. Germline assignment: CDR1 SGHRS and CDR2 YFSETQ. CDR3 nucleotide sequence: TGCGCCAGCAGCTTGACGCAGAGTACGGACATTCAGTACTTC. This encodes CASSLTQSTDIQYF.

This clonotype was recorded many times. V gene TRBV29-1 combines with J gene TRBJ2-7; no clear D gene. Germline loops: CDR1 SQVTM, CDR2 ANQGSEA. The CDR3 loop spans 12 amino acids. The V gene lost 4 bases and the J gene lost 2 bases, with 9 bases spanning the gap. The CDR3 sequence is CSVGPTPYEQYF. The CDR3 coding sequence is TGCAGCGTTGGCCCGACACCCTACGAGCAGTACTTC.

In this sample, this clonotype turned up many times. This chain links TRBV20-1 with TRBJ2-3, with 9 nucleotides matching TRBD2. V dropped 3 bases and J dropped 3; count of bases not matched to a gene: 7. CDR1 DFQATT and CDR2 SNEGSKA come from the germline V gene (reference sequence). The CDR3 consists of 15 residues. Here the CDR3 reads CSASGGAGGTDTQYF. The CDR3 DNA follows: TGCAGTGCTAGTGGGGGAGCGGGAGGAACAGATACGCAGTATTTT.

This clonotype showed up many times. An end of the junction differs from the germline gene, which may be a read error. The J gene is TRBJ1-2, the V gene TRBV20-1; 7 bases line up with TRBD1. From germline, CDR1 is DFQATT and CDR2 SNEGSKA (reference sequence). The CDR3 sequence is 16 residues long. The CDR3 region is CSAPPGGSSTNHGYTF. As DNA, the CDR3 is TGCAGTGCACCGCCAGGGGGAAGTTCCACTAACCATGGCTACACCTTC.

The genes are TRBV10-1 and TRBJ2-2; 7 nucleotides match TRBD2. The CDR3 contains 16 residues. V lost 0 bases and J lost 2; bases outside the gene matches: 3. The V gene's germline CDR1 is WNHNN and CDR2 SYGVQD (reference sequence). The CDR3 loop is CASSESGGRNTGELFF. The CDR3 DNA follows: TGCGCCAGCAGTGAGTCCGGCGGGAGAAACACCGGGGAGCTGTTTTTT.

CDR3 protein: CASSLDPPETQYF. CDR3 nucleotides: TGTGCCAGCAGCTTAGACCCCCCCGAGACCCAGTACTTC. V gene TRBV11-2 combines with J gene TRBJ2-5; D not resolved. The CDR3 is made up of 13 amino acids. Germline V gene lookup returns CDR1 SGHAT and CDR2 FQNNGV. Trimming removed 0 bases at V and 5 bases at J, with 7 bases between. Complete variable domain (other parts from reference TRBV11-2 and TRBJ2-5): EAGVAQSPRYKIIEKRQSVAFWCNPISGHATLYWYQQILGQGPKLLIQFQNNGVVDDSQLPKDRFSAERLKGVDSTLKIQPAKLEDSAVYLCASSLDPPETQYFGPGTRLLVL.

To note about this clonotype: The junction departs from the called germline gene at one end, perhaps through a read error. The rearrangement links TRBV28 to TRBJ1-5; possibly TRBD1 for D (5 bases). This CDR3 is built from 14 residues. Per germline, CDR1 MDHEN and CDR2 SYDVKM. CDR3 bases: TGTGCCAGCACCCTCCCTGGGGGATCCCAGCCCCAGAATTTT. This translates into CASTLPGGSQPQNF.

This clonotype appeared many times. This rearrangement joins TRBV6-5 to TRBJ2-1; 8 bases map to TRBD2. Germline values: CDR1 MNHEY, CDR2 SVGAGI. V lost 7 bases, J lost 12 bases, and 14 bases stayed unmatched. CDR3 length: 14 residues. The CDR3 DNA sequence: TGTGCCAGCACTGACGGGGGGGCCGGTAGCGGGCAGTTCTTC. This sequence encodes CASTDGGAGSGQFF.

V gene TRBV20-1 combines with J gene TRBJ2-5, with 8 bases that match TRBD2. This CDR3 is built from 14 residues. After removal of 4 bases from V and 5 bases from J, the junction contained 9 bases not matched to a gene. Per germline, CDR1 DFQATT and CDR2 SNEGSKA (reference sequence). The CDR3 DNA follows: TGCAGTGCTAAGAGCGGGACTAGTAGGGAGACCCAGTACTTC. Its protein is CSAKSGTSRETQYF.

To note about this clonotype: A much larger clone is a single base away; this may be a read error. The conserved phenylalanine or tryptophan normally closing the CDR3 is absent here, so this likely arose from a read error. The chain employs TRBV20-1 and TRBJ1-1; D remains unclear. The germline gives CDR1 DFQATT, CDR2 SNEGSKA (reference sequence). The V end was cut by 1 base, the J end by 1 base, with 10 bases between. The CDR3 is 14 amino acids. The DNA of the CDR3 is TGCAGTGCTAGAGCCCATCGGGGGAACACTGAAGCTTTCTGT. Translating it yields CSARAHRGNTEAFC.

This clonotype was seen ten or more times. A read error may account for a junction end that differs from germline. The chain joins TRBV5-1 to TRBJ1-6; D is possibly TRBD1 (5 bases). The CDR3 is made up of 17 amino acids. In germline, CDR1 is SGHRS, CDR2 YFSETQ. CDR3 bases: TGCGCCAGCAGCCCGGGGACTCAGAGCTCCTATAATTCACCCCTCAACTTT. Translated: CASSPGTQSSYNSPLNF.

In its sample, this clonotype was seen many times. The rearrangement links TRBV10-3 to TRBJ2-6; possibly TRBD1 for D (5 bases). Germline V gene sequence: CDR1 ENHRY, CDR2 SYGVKD. The CDR3 covers 16 residues. The CDR3 protein is CAAATGDPSGANVLTF. The CDR3, as DNA: TGTGCGGCCGCCACAGGAGACCCCTCTGGGGCCAACGTCCTGACTTTC.

This clonotype has at least ten counts. The rearrangement links TRBV9 to TRBJ2-3; D is ambiguous. Germline CDR1 and CDR2: SGDLS and YYNGEE. V lost 2 bases and J 0 bases, leaving 1 base between the germline ends. The CDR3 extends over 12 amino acids. The CDR3 sequence: CASSVSTDTQYF. As DNA, the CDR3 is TGTGCCAGCAGCGTGAGCACAGATACGCAGTATTTT.

This clonotype was counted at least ten times. This chain connects TRBV12-3 or TRBV12-4 to TRBJ2-7, with D maybe TRBD2 (5 bases). The CDR3 sequence is 14 residues long. Trimming shortened V by 7 bases and J by 4 bases, and 17 bases separated the two germline ends. The CDR3: CASIMTGKGYEQYF. As DNA, the CDR3 is TGTGCCAGCATTATGACGGGGAAAGGGTACGAGCAGTACTTC.

This clonotype was recorded at least ten times. The chain couples TRBV12-3 or TRBV12-4 to TRBJ2-3; 10 bases align to TRBD2. This CDR3 comprises 17 residues. The V gene end was trimmed by 4 bases and the J gene end by 0 bases; junction bases not matched to a gene: 7. DNA for the CDR3: TGTGCCAGCAGTTGGGGGCGACTAGCGGGTAGCACAGATACGCAGTATTTT. This translates into CASSWGRLAGSTDTQYF.

This clonotype was seen many times. The chain's CDR3 is CSAREGGREAGQPQHF. The CDR3 nucleotides are TGCAGTGCTAGAGAGGGCGGCAGGGAAGCGGGGCAGCCCCAGCATTTT. This chain joins TRBV20-1 and TRBJ1-5, with a possible D match to TRBD1 (5 bases). Germline V CDR1 and CDR2: DFQATT, SNEGSKA (reference sequence). Trimming left V 0 bases short and J 7 bases short, with 19 bases between. This CDR3 is built from 16 residues.

This clonotype was picked up many times. This chain uses TRBV10-3 with TRBJ1-3; tentatively, D is TRBD1 (6 bases). V lost 6 bases and J 0 bases, leaving 9 bases between the germline ends. This CDR3 is 14 amino acids long. CDR1 and CDR2 (germline): ENHRY, SYGVKD. CDR3 sequence: CAIRGDTSGNTIYF. CDR3 coding DNA: TGTGCCATCAGGGGGGACACCTCTGGAAACACCATATATTTT.

This clonotype has more than one count but fewer than ten. The chain employs TRBV3-1 and TRBJ1-1; D unresolved. The CDR3 is 15 amino acids. V lost 0 bases to trimming and J lost 7 bases, with 15 bases between them. Germline CDR1 is LGHDT and CDR2 is YNNKEL (reference sequence). CDR3 residues: CASSQDTGRIFEAFF. The CDR3 bases are TGTGCCAGCAGCCAAGATACGGGAAGAATATTTGAAGCTTTCTTT.

In this sample, this clonotype turned up a few times. The genes are TRBV14 and TRBJ2-1; D gene ambiguous. The CDR3 runs to 14 residues. Germline V lookup: CDR1 SGHDN, CDR2 FVKESK. V lost 4 bases and J 7 bases, leaving 14 bases between the germline ends. DNA for the CDR3: TGTGCCAGCAGCCTGGTAGCTTTGAGAAATGAGCAGTTCTTC. Translation gives CASSLVALRNEQFF.

The sample holds many counts of this clonotype. The gene calls are TRBV20-1 and TRBJ2-4, with 8 bases matching TRBD1. The CDR3 loop spans 15 amino acids. Trimming removed 6 bases from V and 0 bases from J; junction bases left unmatched: 7. Germline V gene sequence: CDR1 DFQATT, CDR2 SNEGSKA (reference sequence). CDR3 sequence reads: CSAPGTGLAKNIQYF. CDR3 coding DNA: TGCAGTGCACCGGGGACAGGCCTAGCCAAAAACATTCAGTACTTC.